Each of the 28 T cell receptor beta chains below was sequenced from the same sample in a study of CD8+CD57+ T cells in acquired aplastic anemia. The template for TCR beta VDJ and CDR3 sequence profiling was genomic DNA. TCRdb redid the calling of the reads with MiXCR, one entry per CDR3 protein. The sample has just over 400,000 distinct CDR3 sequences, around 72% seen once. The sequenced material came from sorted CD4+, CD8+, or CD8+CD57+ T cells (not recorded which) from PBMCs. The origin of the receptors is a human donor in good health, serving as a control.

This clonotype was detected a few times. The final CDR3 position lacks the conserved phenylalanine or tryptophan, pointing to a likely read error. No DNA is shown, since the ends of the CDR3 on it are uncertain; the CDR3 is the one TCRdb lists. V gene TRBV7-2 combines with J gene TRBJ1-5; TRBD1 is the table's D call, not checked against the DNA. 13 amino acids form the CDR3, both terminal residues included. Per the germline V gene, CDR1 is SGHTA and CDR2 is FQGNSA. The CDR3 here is CASSLVGQGAMNT.

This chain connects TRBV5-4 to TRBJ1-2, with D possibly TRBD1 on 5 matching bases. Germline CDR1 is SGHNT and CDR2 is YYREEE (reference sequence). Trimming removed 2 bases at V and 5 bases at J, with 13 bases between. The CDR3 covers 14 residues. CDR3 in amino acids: CASSLGRAGYGYTF. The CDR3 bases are TGTGCCAGCAGCTTAGGCAGGGCAGGGTATGGCTACACCTTC. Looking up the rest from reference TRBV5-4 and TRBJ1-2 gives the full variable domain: ETGVTQSPTHLIKTRGQQVTLRCSSQSGHNTVSWYQQALGQGPQFIFQYYREEENGRGNFPPRFSGLQFPNYSSELNVNALELDDSALYLCASSLGRAGYGYTFGSGTRLTVV.

CDR3 sequence reads: CASSITGGYTDTQYF. The CDR3 DNA reads as TGTGCCAGCAGCATCACCGGGGGGTACACAGATACGCAGTATTTT. The chain links TRBV7-2 to TRBJ2-3, with 7 positions matching TRBD2. V was clipped by 5 bases and J by 2 bases; unmatched bases: 7. The CDR3 length is 15 residues. The germline V gene has CDR1 SGHTA and CDR2 FQGNSA.

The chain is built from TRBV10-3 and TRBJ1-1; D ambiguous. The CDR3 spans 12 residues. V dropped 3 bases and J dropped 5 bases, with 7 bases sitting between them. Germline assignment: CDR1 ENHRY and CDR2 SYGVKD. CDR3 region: CAISDVRTEAFF. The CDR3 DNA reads TGTGCCATCAGTGACGTGAGAACTGAAGCTTTCTTT.

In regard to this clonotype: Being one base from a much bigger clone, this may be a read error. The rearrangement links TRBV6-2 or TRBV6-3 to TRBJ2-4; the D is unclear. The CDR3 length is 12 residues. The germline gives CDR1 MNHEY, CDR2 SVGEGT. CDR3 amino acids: CAGSYRSHIQYF. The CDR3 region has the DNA TGTGCCGGCAGTTACCGCAGTCACATTCAGTACTTC.

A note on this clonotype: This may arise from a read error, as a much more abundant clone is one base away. The CDR3: CASRERGGEGISYEQYF. DNA of the CDR3: TGTGCCAGCAGGGAGCGGGGGGGCGAAGGTATCTCCTACGAGCAGTACTTC. The genes are TRBV6-5 and TRBJ2-7, with TRBD2 matching over 10 bases. Losses at the gene ends were 6 bases for V and 0 bases for J; bases not matched to a gene: 11. The CDR3 loop spans 17 amino acids. Germline V gives CDR1 MNHEY, CDR2 SVGAGI.

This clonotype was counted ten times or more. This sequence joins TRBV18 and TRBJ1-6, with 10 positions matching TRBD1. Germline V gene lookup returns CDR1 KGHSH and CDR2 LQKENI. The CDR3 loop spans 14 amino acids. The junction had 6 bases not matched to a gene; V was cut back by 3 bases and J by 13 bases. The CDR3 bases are TGTGCCAGCTCACCTGGGACAGGGGAACACCCCCTCCACTTT. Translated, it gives CASSPGTGEHPLHF.

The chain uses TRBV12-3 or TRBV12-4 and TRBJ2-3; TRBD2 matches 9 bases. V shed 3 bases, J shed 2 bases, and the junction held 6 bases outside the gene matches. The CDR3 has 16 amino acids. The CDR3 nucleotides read TGTGCCAGCAGTTTTCACGCTAGCGGGGCCACAGATACGCAGTATTTT. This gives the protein CASSFHASGATDTQYF.

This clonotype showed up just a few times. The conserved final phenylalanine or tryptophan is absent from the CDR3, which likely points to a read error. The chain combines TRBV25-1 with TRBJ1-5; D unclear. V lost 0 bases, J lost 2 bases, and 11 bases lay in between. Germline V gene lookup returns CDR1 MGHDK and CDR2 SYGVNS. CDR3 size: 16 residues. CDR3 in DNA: TGTGCCAGCAGTGAATACGGAATGGGGTGCAATCAGCCCCAGCATCTT. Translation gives CASSEYGMGCNQPQHL.

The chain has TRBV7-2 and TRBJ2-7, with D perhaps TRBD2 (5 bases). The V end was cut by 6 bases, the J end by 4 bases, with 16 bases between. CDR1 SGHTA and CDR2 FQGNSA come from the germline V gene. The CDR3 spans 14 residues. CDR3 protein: CASSPLRALYEQYF. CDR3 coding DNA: TGTGCCAGCAGTCCTCTGCGGGCGCTATACGAGCAGTACTTC.

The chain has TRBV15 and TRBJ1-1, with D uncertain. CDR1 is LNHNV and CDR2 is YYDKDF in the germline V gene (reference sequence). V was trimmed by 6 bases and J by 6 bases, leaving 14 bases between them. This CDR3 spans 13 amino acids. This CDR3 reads CATSVDTVSEAFF. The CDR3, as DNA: TGTGCCACCAGTGTAGATACTGTGTCTGAAGCTTTCTTT.

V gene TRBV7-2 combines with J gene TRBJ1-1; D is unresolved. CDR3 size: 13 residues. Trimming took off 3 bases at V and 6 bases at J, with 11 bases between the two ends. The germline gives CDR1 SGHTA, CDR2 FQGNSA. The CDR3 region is CASSFDVVAEAFF. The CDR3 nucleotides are TGTGCCAGCAGCTTCGATGTTGTCGCTGAAGCTTTCTTT. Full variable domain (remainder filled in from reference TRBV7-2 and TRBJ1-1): GAGVSQSPSNKVTEKGKDVELRCDPISGHTALYWYRQSLGQGLEFLIYFQGNSAPDKSGLPSDRFSAERTGGSVSTLTIQRTQQEDSAVYLCASSFDVVAEAFFGQGTRLTVV.

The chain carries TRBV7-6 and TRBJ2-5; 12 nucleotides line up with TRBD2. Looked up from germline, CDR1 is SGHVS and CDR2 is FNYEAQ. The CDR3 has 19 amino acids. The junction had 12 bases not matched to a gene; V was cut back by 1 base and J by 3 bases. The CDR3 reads CASSLGSSGGAPAEETQYF. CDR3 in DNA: TGTGCCAGCAGCTTAGGGTCTAGCGGGGGGGCGCCCGCTGAAGAGACCCAGTACTTC.

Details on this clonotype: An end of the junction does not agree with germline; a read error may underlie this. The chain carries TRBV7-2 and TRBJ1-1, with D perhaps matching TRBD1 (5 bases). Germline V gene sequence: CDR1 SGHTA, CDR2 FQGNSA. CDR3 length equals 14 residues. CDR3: CASSVGAALTAPYF. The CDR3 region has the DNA TGTGCCAGCAGCGTAGGGGCCGCCCTCACTGCCCCTTACTTT.

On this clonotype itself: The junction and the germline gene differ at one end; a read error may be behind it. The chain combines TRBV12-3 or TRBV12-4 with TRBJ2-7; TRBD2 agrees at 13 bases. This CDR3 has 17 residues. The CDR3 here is CATSPPRLAGGTYEQYF. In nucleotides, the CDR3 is TGTGCCACCAGTCCCCCCAGACTAGCGGGGGGCACCTACGAGCAGTACTTC.

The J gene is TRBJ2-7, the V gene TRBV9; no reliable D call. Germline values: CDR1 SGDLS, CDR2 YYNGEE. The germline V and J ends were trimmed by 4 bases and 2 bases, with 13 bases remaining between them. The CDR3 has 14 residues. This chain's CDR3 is CASSNPGPAYEQYF. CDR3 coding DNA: TGTGCCAGCAGCAACCCGGGCCCTGCCTACGAGCAGTACTTC. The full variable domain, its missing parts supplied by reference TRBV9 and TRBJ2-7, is DSGVTQTPKHLITATGQRVTLRCSPRSGDLSVYWYQQSLDQGLQFLIQYYNGEERAKGNILERFSAQQFPDLHSELNLSSLELGDSALYFCASSNPGPAYEQYFGPGTRLTVT.

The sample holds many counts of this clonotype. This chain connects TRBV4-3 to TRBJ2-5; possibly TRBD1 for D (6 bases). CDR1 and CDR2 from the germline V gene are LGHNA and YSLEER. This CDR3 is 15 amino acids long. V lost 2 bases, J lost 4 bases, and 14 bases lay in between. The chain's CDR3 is CASSQSKGVGETQYF. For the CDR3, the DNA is TGCGCCAGCAGCCAATCCAAGGGGGTCGGAGAGACCCAGTACTTC.

DNA of the CDR3: TGCAGTGCTGGGACGTTGCGTGTGGACACCCAGTACTTC. It specifies CSAGTLRVDTQYF. V gene TRBV20-1 combines with J gene TRBJ2-5; possibly TRBD1 or TRBD2 for D (5 bases each). Germline CDR1 reads DFQATT; CDR2 reads SNEGSKA (reference sequence). V was pared by 5 bases and J by 8 bases, with 18 bases between. CDR3 size: 13 residues.

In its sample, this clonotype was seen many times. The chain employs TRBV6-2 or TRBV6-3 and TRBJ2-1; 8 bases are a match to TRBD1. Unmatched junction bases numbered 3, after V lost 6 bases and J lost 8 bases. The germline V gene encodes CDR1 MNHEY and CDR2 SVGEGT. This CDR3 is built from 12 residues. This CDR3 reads CASRDREHEQFF. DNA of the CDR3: TGTGCCAGCAGGGACAGGGAACATGAGCAGTTCTTC.

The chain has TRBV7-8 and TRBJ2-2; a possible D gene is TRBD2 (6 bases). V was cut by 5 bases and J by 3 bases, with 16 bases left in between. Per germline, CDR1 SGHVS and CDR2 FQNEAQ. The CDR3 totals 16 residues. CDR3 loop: CASSRRSTGDTGELFF. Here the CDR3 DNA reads TGTGCCAGCAGCCGTAGATCTACGGGGGACACCGGGGAGCTGTTTTTT.

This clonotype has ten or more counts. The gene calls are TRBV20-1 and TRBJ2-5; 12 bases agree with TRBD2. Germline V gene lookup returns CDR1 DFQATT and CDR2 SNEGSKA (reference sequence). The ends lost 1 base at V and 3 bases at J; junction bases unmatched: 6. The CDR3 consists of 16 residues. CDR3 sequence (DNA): TGCAGTGCTAGAGGGCTAGCGGGGGGGCCTGAAGAGACCCAGTACTTC. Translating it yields CSARGLAGGPEETQYF.

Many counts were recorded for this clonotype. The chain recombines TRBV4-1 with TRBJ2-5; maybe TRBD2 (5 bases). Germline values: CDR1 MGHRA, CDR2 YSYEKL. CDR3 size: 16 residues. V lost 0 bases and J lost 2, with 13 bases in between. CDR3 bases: TGCGCCAGCAGCCAAGATCCGTCTAGCAGTCAAGAGACCCAGTACTTC. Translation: CASSQDPSSSQETQYF.

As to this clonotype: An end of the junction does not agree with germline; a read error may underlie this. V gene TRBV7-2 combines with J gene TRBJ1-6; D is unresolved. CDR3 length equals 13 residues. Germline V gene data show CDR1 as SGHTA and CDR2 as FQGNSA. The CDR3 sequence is CASSLGGSDTGEF. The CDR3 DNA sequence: TGTGCCAGCAGCTTAGGTGGCAGCGACACCGGGGAGTTT.

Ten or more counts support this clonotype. This chain's CDR3 is CASDTGGQRGNPEAFF. The CDR3 DNA sequence: TGTGCCAGTGATACAGGGGGCCAAAGGGGAAATCCTGAAGCTTTCTTT. This chain joins TRBV19 and TRBJ1-1, with 9 bases aligning to TRBD1. Trimming removed 8 bases from V and 6 bases from J; junction bases left unmatched: 16. The CDR3 contains 16 residues. The germline gives CDR1 LNHDA, CDR2 SQIVND (reference sequence).

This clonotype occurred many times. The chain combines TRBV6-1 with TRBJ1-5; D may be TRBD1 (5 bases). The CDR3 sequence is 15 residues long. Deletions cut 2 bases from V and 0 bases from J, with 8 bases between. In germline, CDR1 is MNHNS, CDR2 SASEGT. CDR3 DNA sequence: TGTGCCAGCAGTGAATGGGGGAATAGCAATCAGCCCCAGCATTTT. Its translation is CASSEWGNSNQPQHF.

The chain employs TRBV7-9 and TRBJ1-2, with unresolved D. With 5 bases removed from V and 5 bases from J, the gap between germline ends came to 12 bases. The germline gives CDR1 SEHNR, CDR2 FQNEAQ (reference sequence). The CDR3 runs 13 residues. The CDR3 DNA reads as TGTGCCAGCAGCAGCGCGGAGCGGTATGGCTACACCTTC. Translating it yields CASSSAERYGYTF.

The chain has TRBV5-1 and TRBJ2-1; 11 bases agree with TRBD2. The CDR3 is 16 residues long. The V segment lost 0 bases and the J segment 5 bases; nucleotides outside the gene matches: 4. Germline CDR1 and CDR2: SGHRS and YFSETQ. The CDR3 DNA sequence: TGCGCCAGCAGCTTGGCCGGGACTAGCGGTAACAATGAGCAGTTCTTC. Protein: CASSLAGTSGNNEQFF.

The CDR3 spells CSASETQGFNNSPLHF. CDR3 DNA sequence: TGCAGTGCTTCTGAGACACAGGGGTTCAACAATTCACCCCTCCACTTT. The chain uses TRBV20-1 and TRBJ1-6; 7 nucleotides agree with TRBD1. V was clipped by 5 bases and J by 7 bases; unmatched bases: 14. The CDR3 sequence is 16 residues long. CDR1 is DFQATT, CDR2 SNEGSKA, per germline (reference sequence).